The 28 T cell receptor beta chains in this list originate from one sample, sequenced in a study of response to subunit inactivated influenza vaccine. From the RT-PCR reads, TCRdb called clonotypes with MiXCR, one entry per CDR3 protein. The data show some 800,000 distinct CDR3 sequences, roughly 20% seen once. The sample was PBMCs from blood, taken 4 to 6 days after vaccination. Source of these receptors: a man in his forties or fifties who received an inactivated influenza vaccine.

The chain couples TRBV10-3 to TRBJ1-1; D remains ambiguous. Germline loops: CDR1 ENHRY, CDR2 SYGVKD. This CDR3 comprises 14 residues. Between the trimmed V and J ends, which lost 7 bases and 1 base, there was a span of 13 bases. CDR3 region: CAITAGPRNTEAFF. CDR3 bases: TGTGCCATCACTGCGGGCCCGAGGAACACTGAAGCTTTCTTT.

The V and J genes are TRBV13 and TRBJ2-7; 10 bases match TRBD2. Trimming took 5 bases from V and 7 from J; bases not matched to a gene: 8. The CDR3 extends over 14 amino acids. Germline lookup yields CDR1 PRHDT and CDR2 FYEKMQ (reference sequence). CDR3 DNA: TGTGCCAGCAGCATCCGGTCTAGCGGGAGTGAGCAGTACTTC. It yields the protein CASSIRSSGSEQYF.

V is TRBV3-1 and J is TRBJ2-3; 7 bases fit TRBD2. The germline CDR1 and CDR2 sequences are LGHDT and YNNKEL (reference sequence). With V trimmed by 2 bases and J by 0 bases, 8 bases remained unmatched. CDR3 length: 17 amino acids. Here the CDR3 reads CASSQPLAGPSTDTQYF. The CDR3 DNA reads TGTGCCAGCAGCCAACCTTTAGCGGGCCCTAGCACAGATACGCAGTATTTT.

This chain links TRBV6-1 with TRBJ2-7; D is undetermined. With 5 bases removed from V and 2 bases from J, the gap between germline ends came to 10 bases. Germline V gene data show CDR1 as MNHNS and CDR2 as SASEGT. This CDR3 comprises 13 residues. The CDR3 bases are TGTGCCAGCAGTCCGTGGCAGACCTACGAGCAGTACTTC. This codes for CASSPWQTYEQYF.

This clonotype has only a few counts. CDR3 in amino acids: CASSQGQRVQYGYTF. CDR3 in DNA: TGTGCCAGCAGCCAAGGACAACGAGTACAGTATGGCTACACCTTC. The chain carries TRBV4-2 and TRBJ1-2; D unclear. Germline V lookup: CDR1 LGHNA, CDR2 YNFKEQ. The CDR3 has 15 residues. Trimming removed 1 base from V and 5 bases from J, with 14 bases in between.

The CDR3 reads CSAPLGYTEAFF. CDR3 DNA sequence: TGCAGTGCCCCCCTTGGATACACTGAAGCTTTCTTT. J is TRBJ1-1 and V is TRBV20-1; no definite D call. Germline CDR1 reads DFQATT; CDR2 reads SNEGSKA (reference sequence). V was pared by 6 bases and J by 3 bases, with 11 bases between. The CDR3 is made up of 12 amino acids.

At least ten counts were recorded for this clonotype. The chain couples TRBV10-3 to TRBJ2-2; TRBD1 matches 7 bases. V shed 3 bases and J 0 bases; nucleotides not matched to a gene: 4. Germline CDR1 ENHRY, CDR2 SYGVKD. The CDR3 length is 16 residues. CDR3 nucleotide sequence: TGTGCCATCAGTGATACCGGGACAGCGAACACCGGGGAGCTGTTTTTT. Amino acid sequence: CAISDTGTANTGELFF.

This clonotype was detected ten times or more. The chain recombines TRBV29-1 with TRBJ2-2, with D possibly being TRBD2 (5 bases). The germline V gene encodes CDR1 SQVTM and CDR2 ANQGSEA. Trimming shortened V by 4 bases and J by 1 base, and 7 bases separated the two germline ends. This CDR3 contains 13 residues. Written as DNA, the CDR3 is TGCAGCGTTGCTCGGGAGAACACCGGGGAGCTGTTTTTT. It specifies CSVARENTGELFF.

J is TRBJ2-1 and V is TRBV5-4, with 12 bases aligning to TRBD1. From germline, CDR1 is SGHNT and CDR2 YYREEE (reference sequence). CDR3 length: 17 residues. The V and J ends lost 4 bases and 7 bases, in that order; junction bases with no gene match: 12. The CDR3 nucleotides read TGTGCCAGCAGCAAACCGGGACAGGGGGCTAAAAAGAATGAGCAGTTCTTC. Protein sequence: CASSKPGQGAKKNEQFF.

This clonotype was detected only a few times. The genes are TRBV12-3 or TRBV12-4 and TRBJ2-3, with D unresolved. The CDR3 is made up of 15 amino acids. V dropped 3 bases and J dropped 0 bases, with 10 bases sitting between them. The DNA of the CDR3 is TGTGCCAGCAGTTTTTCCGTAACCAGCACAGATACGCAGTATTTT. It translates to CASSFSVTSTDTQYF.

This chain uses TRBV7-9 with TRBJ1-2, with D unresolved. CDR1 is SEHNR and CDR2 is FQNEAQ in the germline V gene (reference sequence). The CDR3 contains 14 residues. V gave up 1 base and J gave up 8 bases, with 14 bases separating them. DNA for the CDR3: TGTGCCAGCAGCTTAGTCTTCCGGGAGGAGGGCTACACCTTC. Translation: CASSLVFREEGYTF.

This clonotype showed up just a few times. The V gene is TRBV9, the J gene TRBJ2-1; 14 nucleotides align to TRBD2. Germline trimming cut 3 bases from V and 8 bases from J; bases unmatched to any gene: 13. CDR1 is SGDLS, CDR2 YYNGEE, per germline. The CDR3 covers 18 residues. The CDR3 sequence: CASSDSGTSGSRFHEQFF. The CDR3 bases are TGTGCCAGCAGCGACTCGGGGACTAGCGGGAGTCGGTTCCATGAGCAGTTCTTC.

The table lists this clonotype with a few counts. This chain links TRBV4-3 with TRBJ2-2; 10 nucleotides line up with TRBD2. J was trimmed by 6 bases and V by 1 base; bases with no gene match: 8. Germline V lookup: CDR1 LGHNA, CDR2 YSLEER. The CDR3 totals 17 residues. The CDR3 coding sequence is TGCGCCAGCAGCCAAGTCCCAGCTAGCGGGAGACCCGGGGAGCTGTTTTTT. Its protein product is CASSQVPASGRPGELFF.

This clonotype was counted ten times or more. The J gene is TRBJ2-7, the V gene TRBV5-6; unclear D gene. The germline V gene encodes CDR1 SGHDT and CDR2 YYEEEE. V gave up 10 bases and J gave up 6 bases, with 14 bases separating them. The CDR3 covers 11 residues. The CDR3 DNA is TGTGCCTCTTCTTCTTTGTCCGAGCAGTACTTC. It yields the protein CASSSLSEQYF.

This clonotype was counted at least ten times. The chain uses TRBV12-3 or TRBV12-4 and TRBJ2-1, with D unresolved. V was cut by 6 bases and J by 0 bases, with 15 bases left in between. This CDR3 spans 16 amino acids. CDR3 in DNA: TGTGCCAGCAGACTGGGCTTCTCGGCCTCCTACAATGAGCAGTTCTTC. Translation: CASRLGFSASYNEQFF.

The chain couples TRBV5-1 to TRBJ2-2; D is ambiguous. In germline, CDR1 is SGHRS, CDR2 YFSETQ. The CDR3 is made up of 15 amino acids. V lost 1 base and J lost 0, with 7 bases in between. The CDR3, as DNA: TGCGCCAGCAGCTTGACAGCAGCGAACACCGGGGAGCTGTTTTTT. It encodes CASSLTAANTGELFF.

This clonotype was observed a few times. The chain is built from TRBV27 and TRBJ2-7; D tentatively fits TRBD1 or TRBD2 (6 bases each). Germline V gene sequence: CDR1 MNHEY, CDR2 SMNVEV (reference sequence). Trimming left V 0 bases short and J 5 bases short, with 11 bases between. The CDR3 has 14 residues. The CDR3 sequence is CASSLSGGGHEQYF. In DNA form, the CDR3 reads TGTGCCAGCAGTTTATCAGGGGGAGGCCACGAGCAGTACTTC.

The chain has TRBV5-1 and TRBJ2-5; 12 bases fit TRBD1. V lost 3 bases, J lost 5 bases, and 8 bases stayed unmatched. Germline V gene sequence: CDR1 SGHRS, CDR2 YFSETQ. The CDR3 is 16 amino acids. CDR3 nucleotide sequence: TGCGCCAGCAGCTGGACGGGGACAGGGGGCTTGGAGACCCAGTACTTC. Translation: CASSWTGTGGLETQYF.

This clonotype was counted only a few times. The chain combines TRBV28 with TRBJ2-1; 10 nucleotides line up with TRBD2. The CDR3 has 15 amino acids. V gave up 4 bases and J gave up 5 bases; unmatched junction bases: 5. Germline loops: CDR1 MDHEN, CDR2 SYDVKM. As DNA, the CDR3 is TGTGCCAGCAGTTCGGGGACTAGCGCAAACAATGAGCAGTTCTTC. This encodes CASSSGTSANNEQFF.

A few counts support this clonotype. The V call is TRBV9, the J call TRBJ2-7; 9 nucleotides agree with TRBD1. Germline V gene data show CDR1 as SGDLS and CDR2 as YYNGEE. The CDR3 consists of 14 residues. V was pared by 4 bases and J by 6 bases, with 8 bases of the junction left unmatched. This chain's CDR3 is CASSPGTGNREQYF. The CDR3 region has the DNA TGTGCCAGCAGCCCAGGGACAGGGAACCGCGAGCAGTACTTC.

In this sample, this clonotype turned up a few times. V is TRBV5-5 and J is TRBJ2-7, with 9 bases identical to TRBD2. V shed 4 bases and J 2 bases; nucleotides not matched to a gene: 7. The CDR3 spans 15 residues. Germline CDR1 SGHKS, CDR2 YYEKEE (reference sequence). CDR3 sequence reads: CASSTISGGAYEQYF. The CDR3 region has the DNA TGTGCCAGCAGCACCATTAGCGGGGGAGCCTACGAGCAGTACTTC.

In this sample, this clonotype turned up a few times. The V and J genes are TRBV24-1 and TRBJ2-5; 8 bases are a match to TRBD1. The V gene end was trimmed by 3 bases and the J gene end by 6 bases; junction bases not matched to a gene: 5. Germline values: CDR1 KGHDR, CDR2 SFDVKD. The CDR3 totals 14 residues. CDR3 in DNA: TGTGCCACCAGTGATCCCGGACAGGGTCAGACCCAGTACTTC. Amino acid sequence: CATSDPGQGQTQYF.

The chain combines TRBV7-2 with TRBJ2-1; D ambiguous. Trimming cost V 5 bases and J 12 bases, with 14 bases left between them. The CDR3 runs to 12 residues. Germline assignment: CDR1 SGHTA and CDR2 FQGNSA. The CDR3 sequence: CASSRVGLGQFF. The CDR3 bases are TGTGCCAGCAGCCGAGTTGGGCTGGGGCAGTTCTTC.

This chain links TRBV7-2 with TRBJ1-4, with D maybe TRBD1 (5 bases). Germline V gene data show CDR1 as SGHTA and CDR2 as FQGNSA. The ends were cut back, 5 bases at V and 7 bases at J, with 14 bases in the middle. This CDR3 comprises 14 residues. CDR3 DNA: TGTGCCAGCAGCCTGACAGCAAGTACTGAAAAACTGTTTTTT. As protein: CASSLTASTEKLFF.

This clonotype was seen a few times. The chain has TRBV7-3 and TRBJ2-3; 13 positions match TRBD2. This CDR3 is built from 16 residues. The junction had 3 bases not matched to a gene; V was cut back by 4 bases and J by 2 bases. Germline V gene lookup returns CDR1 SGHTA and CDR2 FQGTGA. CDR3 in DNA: TGTGCCAGCAGCTGGGGACTAGCGGGAACCACAGATACGCAGTATTTT. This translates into CASSWGLAGTTDTQYF.

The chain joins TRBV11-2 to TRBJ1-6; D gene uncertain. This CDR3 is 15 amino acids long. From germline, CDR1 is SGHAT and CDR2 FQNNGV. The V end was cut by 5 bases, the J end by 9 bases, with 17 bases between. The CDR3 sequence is CASSPRGLLGSPLHF. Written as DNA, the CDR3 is TGTGCCAGCAGCCCCCGAGGGTTATTGGGTTCACCCCTCCACTTT.

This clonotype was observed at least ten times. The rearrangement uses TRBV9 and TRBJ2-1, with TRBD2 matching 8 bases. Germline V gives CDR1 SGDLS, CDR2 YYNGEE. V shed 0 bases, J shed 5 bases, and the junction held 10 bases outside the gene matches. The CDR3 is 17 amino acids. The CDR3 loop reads CASSVGLSSGSHNEQFF. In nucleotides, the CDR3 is TGTGCCAGCAGCGTAGGGCTCTCGAGCGGGAGTCACAATGAGCAGTTCTTC.

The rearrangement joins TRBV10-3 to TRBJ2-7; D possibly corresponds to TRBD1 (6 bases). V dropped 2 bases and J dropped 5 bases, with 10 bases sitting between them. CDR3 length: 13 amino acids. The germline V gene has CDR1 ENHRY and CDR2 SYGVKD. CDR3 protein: CAISEDRFHEQYF. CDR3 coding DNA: TGTGCCATCAGTGAGGACAGGTTCCACGAGCAGTACTTC.